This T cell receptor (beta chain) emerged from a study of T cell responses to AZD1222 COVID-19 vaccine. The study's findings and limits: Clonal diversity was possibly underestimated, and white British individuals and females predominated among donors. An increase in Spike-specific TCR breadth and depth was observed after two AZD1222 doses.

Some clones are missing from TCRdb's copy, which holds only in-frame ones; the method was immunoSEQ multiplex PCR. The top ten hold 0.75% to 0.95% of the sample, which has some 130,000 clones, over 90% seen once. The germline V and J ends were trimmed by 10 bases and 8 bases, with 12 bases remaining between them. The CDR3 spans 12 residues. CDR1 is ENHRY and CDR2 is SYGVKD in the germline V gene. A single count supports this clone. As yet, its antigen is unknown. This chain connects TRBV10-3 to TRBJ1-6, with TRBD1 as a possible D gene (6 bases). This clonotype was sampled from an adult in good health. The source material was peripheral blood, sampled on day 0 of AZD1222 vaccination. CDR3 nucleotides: TGTGCCACCCAGGGGTGGGATTCACCCCTCCACTTT. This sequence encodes CATQGWDSPLHF.